This T cell receptor (beta chain) appears in the sequencing data of a study of blood T cell repertoires in COVID-19. Study details: Recovery among Cohort 3 donors was established by two negative PCRs, clearance, or symptom resolution. T cells, B-cell-depleted T cells, or PBMCs provided the cDNA or gDNA that served as material.

Enrolled through a virtual design, the participants were between about 18 and 89 years of age and came from 24 US areas. The authors' processing: Reference gene primer amplification in the assay estimated nucleated cell counts. TCRdb's table, derived via immunoSEQ multiplex PCR, lists solely in-frame clones and lacks some. Clonal size and the V and J genes are those of that table, whereas D and trimming came from the DNA. The sample carries more than 120,000 clones, under 90% recorded once. Germline V gene lookup returns CDR1 MNHEY and CDR2 SVGEGT. Trimming at V came to 4 bases and at J to 4 bases, leaving 5 bases not matched to a gene. The CDR3 runs to 15 residues.

The clonotype was recovered from a man in his fifties or sixties in a cohort exposed to, infected with or recovered from COVID-19 (not recorded which). Input material: PBMCs or T cells enriched from blood (not recorded which). The chain links TRBV6-2 or TRBV6-3 to TRBJ2-5; 11 nucleotides align to TRBD2. CDR3 loop: CASSSVAGGPETQYF. The CDR3 region has the DNA TGTGCCAGCAGTTCAGTAGCGGGGGGGCCAGAGACCCAGTACTTC.